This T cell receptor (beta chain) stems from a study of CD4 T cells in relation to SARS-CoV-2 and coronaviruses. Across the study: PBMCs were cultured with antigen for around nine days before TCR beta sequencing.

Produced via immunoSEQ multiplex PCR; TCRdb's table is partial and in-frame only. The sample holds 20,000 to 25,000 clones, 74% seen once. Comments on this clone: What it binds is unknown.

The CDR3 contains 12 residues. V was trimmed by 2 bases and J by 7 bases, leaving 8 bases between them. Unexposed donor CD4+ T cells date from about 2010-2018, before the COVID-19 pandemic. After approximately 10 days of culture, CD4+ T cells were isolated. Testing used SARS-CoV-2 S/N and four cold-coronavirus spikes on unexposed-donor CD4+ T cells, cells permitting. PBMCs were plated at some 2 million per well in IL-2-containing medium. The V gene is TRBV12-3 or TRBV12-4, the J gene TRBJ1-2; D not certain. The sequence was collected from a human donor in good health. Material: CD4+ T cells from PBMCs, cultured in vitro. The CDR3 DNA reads TGTGCCAGCAGTTTATATCCGGGTGGCTACACCTTC. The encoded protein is CASSLYPGGYTF.